The sequence of this TCR beta chain was determined in a study of CD8+ T cells in alopecia areata. CDR1 and CDR2 from the germline V gene are SNHLY and FYNNEI. The V end lost 7 bases, the J end lost 3 bases, and 10 bases lay between the germline ends. The CDR3 totals 12 residues. A note on this clone: Its antigen is unknown.

CD4+ and CD8+ T cells were sorted from PBMCs stained for CD3, CD4 and CD8. Investigators isolated RNA and reverse transcribed it into cDNA to act as the sequencing template. Clones were sequenced by immunoSEQ multiplex PCR, and TCRdb holds only the in-frame ones, with some missing. Of roughly 150,000 clones detected, around half appear once; the ten largest clones hold roughly a fifth. Study-wide findings and caveats: Scalp samples also contribute reads from the resident alphabeta T cells found in normal skin.

The chain links TRBV2 to TRBJ2-7, with a tentative D call TRBD1 (6 bases). Sequenced here: CD8+ T cells sorted from blood, sampled at week 0. This clonotype was obtained from a human donor with alopecia areata. The CDR3: CASTWTDYEQYF. The CDR3 region has the DNA TGTGCCAGCACCTGGACAGACTACGAGCAGTACTTC.